This T cell receptor beta chain was profiled in a study of blood T cell repertoires in COVID-19. At the level of the study: Whether acute or convalescent, the COVID-19 samples came from the United States, Italy and Spain. T cells, B-cell-depleted T cells, or PBMCs provided the cDNA or gDNA that served as material.

Original handling: The assay estimated nucleated cells by amplifying reference gene primers. Using immunoSEQ multiplex PCR, the repertoire was profiled, and TCRdb retains in-frame clones only, with some absent. V and J calls and clone size are copied from that table; D and trimming were computed from the DNA. The sample includes roughly 100,000 clones, about four fifths of them seen just once. This CDR3 has 12 amino acids. The V end was cut by 3 bases, the J end by 6 bases, with 9 bases between. The source is a man aged 40-50 years with active or convalescent COVID-19. Sequencing was done on a sample of peripheral blood. The gene calls are TRBV12-3 or TRBV12-4 and TRBJ2-7; unclear D gene. The CDR3 region has the DNA TGTGCCAGCAGTTTTCGAGTGAGCGAGCAGTACTTC. Translation: CASSFRVSEQYF.